Shown below are 9 T cell receptor beta chains from a single sample sequenced in a study of blood T cells in healthy people across ages. Then a second PCR, running about 6 to 11 cycles, was carried out with a sample-barcoded 5' primer and a J-beta primer mix. TCRdb reprocessed the 5' RACE reads with MiXCR, giving one entry per CDR3 protein. The top ten hold around 3.6% of the sample, which has about 800,000 distinct CDR3 sequences, approximately 25% seen once. This same sample was also taken into another study, of T cells of mothers and their children.

Material for sequencing was blood. These receptors all stem from a boy between 5 and 17 years old in good health.

This clonotype showed up just a few times. V usage is TRBV7-9 and J usage is TRBJ2-5, with D perhaps matching TRBD1 (5 bases). The J call may be faulty, since TRBJ2-7 better matches the DNA end. The V gene's germline CDR1 is SEHNR and CDR2 FQNEAQ (reference sequence). The CDR3 contains 14 residues. The CDR3, as DNA: TGTGCCAGCAGCTTAGCAGGGGCAGGCGGCGAGCAGTACTTC. This encodes CASSLAGAGGEQYF.

A few counts support this clonotype. The junction and the germline gene differ at one end; a read error may be behind it. This chain connects TRBV7-2 to TRBJ2-1; 14 bases are shared with TRBD2. Per germline, CDR1 SGHTA and CDR2 FQGNSA. The CDR3 runs to 16 residues. CDR3 amino acids: CASGFWATSGGDEQFF. CDR3 sequence (DNA): TGTGCCAGCGGCTTCTGGGCGACTAGCGGGGGGGATGAGCAGTTCTTC.

The V and J genes are TRBV7-9 and TRBJ2-1, with D hard to call. CDR1 is SEHNR and CDR2 is FQNEAQ in the germline V gene (reference sequence). The CDR3 sequence is 14 residues long. V shed 4 bases and J shed 3 bases, with 10 bases lying between them. The CDR3, as DNA: TGTGCCAGCAGCTCTCTGACAATCTACAATGAGCAGTTCTTC. It translates to CASSSLTIYNEQFF.

The chain combines TRBV10-2 with TRBJ2-5, with 7 bases aligning to TRBD1. CDR1 WSHSY and CDR2 SAAADI come from the germline V gene. J lost 0 bases, V lost 5 bases, and 6 bases had no gene match. The CDR3 length is 15 residues. CDR3 bases: TGCGCCAGCAGTCTAAGGGACAGCTACCAAGAGACCCAGTACTTC. The encoded protein is CASSLRDSYQETQYF.

The rearrangement links TRBV20-1 to TRBJ2-2; D not certain. V was shortened by 1 base and J by 5 bases, with 8 bases between the two germline ends. The germline gives CDR1 DFQATT, CDR2 SNEGSKA (reference sequence). The CDR3 has 13 amino acids. Here the CDR3 DNA reads TGCAGTGCTAGAGCCGTGGGGACCGGGGAGCTGTTTTTT. Residues: CSARAVGTGELFF.

The chain is built from TRBV7-2 and TRBJ1-1; 7 bases fit TRBD1. CDR1 and CDR2 from the germline V gene are SGHTA and FQGNSA. Losses at the gene ends were 5 bases for V and 1 base for J; bases not matched to a gene: 7. This CDR3 has 15 residues. The CDR3 DNA reads TGTGCCAGCAGCGGGCGACAGGGCACGAACACTGAAGCTTTCTTT. Protein: CASSGRQGTNTEAFF.

The V and J genes are TRBV19 and TRBJ2-2, with 9 bases aligning to TRBD1. CDR1 LNHDA and CDR2 SQIVND come from the germline V gene (reference sequence). The V gene end was trimmed by 5 bases and the J gene end by 0 bases; junction bases not matched to a gene: 4. The CDR3 has 16 residues. For the CDR3, the DNA is TGTGCCAGTAGTGACCGGGACAGGGCGAACACCGGGGAGCTGTTTTTT. Amino acids: CASSDRDRANTGELFF. Together with reference TRBV19 and TRBJ2-2, the CDR3 gives the full variable domain: DGGITQSPKYLFRKEGQNVTLSCEQNLNHDAMYWYRQDPGQGLRLIYYSQIVNDFQKGDIAEGYSVSREKKESFPLTVTSAQKNPTAFYLCASSDRDRANTGELFFGEGSRLTVL.

The sample holds a few counts of this clonotype. The chain joins TRBV2 to TRBJ2-2, with TRBD1 identical over 9 bases. CDR1 is SNHLY and CDR2 is FYNNEI in the germline V gene. The trim removed 3 bases at V and 6 bases at J, leaving 5 bases unmatched. The CDR3 totals 15 residues. The CDR3 DNA sequence: TGTGCCAGCAGTGAGTCCGGGACAGGGTCCGGGGAGCTGTTTTTT. Amino acids: CASSESGTGSGELFF.

V usage is TRBV4-3 and J usage is TRBJ1-1; perhaps TRBD1 as D (6 bases). Germline lookup yields CDR1 LGHNA and CDR2 YSLEER. The CDR3 is 17 amino acids. The V and J ends lost 1 base and 6 bases respectively, with 21 bases between them. CDR3 in amino acids: CASSQGPRGKGFAEAFF. CDR3 coding DNA: TGCGCCAGCAGCCAAGGTCCCAGGGGTAAAGGGTTCGCTGAAGCTTTCTTT.